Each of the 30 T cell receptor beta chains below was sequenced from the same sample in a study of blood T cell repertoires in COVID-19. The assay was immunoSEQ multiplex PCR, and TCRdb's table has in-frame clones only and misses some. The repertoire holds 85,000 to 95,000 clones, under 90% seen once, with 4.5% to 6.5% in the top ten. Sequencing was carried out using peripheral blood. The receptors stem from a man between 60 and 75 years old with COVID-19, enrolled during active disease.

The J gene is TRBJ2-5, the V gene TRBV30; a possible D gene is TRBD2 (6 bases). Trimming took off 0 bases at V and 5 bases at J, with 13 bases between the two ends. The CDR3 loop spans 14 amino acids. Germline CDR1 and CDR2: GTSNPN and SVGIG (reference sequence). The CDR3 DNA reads TGTGCCTGGAGTGTGACGGGAGAGGAGGAGACCCAGTACTTC. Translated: CAWSVTGEEETQYF.

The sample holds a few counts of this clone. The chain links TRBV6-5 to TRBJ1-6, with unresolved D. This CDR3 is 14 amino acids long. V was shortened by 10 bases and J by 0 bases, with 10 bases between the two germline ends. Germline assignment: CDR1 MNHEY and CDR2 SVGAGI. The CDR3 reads CATQRSSYNSPLHF. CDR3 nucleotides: TGTGCCACCCAAAGGAGCTCCTATAATTCACCCCTCCACTTT.

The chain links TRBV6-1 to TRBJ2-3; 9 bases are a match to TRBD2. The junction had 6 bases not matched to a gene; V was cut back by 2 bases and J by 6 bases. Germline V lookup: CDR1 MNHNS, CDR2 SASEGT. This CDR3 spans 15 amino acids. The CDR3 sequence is CASSETSGYRDTQYF. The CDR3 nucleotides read TGTGCCAGCAGTGAAACTAGCGGGTACCGGGATACGCAGTATTTT.

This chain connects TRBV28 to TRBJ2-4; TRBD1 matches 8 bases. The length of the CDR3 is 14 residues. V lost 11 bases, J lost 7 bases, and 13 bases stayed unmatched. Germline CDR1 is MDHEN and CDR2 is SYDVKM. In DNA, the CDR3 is TGTGCCGTGATGGCAGGGGGCCTCCGGAACATTCAGTACTTC. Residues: CAVMAGGLRNIQYF.

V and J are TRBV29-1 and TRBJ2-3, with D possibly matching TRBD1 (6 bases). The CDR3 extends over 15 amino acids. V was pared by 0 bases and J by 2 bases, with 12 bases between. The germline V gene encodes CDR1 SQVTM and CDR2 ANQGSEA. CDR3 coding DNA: TGCAGCGTTGAAGAAATGGACAGACCCACAGATACGCAGTATTTT. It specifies CSVEEMDRPTDTQYF.

The CDR3 reads CAIRNPGQGGNTIYF. The CDR3 DNA sequence: TGTGCCATCAGGAATCCGGGACAGGGGGGAAACACCATATATTTT. The chain couples TRBV10-3 to TRBJ1-3; TRBD1 matches at 10 bases. Germline CDR1 and CDR2: ENHRY and SYGVKD. The V and J ends lost 6 bases and 4 bases, in that order; junction bases with no gene match: 6. The CDR3 covers 15 residues.

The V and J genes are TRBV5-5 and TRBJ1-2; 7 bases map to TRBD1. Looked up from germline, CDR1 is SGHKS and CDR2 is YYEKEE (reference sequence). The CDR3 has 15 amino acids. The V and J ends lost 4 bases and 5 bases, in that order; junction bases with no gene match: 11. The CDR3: CASSATTGTAYGYTF. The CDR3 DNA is TGTGCCAGCAGCGCCACCACCGGGACAGCTTATGGCTACACCTTC.

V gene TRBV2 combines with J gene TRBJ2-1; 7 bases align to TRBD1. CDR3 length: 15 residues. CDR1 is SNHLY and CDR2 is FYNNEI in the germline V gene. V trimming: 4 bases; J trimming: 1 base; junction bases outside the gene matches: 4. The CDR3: CASSGGTDSYNEQFF. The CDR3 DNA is TGTGCCAGCAGTGGTGGGACAGATTCCTACAATGAGCAGTTCTTC.

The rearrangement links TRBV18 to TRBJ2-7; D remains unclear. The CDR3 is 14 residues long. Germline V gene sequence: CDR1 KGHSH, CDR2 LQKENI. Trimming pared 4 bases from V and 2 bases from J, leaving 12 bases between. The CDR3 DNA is TGTGCCAGCTCACTGGCAGGCGAAACCTACGAGCAGTACTTC. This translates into CASSLAGETYEQYF.

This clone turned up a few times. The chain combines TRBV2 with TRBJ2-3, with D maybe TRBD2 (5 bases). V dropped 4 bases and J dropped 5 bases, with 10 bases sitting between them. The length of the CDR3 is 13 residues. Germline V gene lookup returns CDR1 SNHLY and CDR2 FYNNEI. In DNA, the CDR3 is TGTGCCAGCAGTGCCATGACTAAAGATACGCAGTATTTT. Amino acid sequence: CASSAMTKDTQYF.

CDR3 sequence (DNA): TGTGCCAGCAGCCTGGGACAGAGCGATGGCTACACCTTC. Encoded protein: CASSLGQSDGYTF. This sequence joins TRBV11-2 and TRBJ1-2; 7 bases agree with TRBD1. Germline trimming cut 5 bases from V and 6 bases from J; bases unmatched to any gene: 6. The CDR3 spans 13 residues. Germline assignment: CDR1 SGHAT and CDR2 FQNNGV. Full variable domain (remainder filled in from reference TRBV11-2 and TRBJ1-2): EAGVAQSPRYKIIEKRQSVAFWCNPISGHATLYWYQQILGQGPKLLIQFQNNGVVDDSQLPKDRFSAERLKGVDSTLKIQPAKLEDSAVYLCASSLGQSDGYTFGSGTRLTVV.

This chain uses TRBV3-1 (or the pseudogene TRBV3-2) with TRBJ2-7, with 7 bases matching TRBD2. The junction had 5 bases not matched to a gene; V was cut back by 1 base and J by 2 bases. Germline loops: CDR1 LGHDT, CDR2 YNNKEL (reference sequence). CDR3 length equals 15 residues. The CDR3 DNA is TGTGCCAGCAGCCAAGGGCTAGCGGTACCCTACGAGCAGTACTTC. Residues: CASSQGLAVPYEQYF.

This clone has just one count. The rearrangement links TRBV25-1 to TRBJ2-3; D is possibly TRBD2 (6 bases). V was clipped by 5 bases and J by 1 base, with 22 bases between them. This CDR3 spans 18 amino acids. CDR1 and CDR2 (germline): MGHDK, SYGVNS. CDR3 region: CASSPVLGSPPGTDTQYF. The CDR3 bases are TGTGCCAGCAGTCCGGTCCTCGGGAGCCCGCCTGGCACAGATACGCAGTATTTT.

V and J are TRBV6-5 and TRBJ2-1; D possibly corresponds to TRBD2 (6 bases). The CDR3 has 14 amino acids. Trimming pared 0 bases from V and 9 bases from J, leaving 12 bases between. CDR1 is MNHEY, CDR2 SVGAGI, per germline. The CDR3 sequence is CASSYSSWTTEQFF. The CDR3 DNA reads TGTGCCAGCAGTTACTCGAGTTGGACTACTGAGCAGTTCTTC.

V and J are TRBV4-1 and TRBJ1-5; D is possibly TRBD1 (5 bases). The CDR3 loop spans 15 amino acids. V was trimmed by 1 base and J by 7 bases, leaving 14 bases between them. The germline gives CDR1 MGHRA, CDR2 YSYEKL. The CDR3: CASSQVWQGSQPQHF. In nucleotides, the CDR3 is TGCGCCAGCAGCCAAGTTTGGCAGGGTAGCCAGCCCCAGCATTTT.

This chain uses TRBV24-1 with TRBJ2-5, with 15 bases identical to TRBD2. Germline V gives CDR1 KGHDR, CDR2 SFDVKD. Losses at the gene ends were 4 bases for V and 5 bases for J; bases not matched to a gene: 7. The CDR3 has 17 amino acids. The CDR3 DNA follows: TGTGCCACCAGTGACCACGGACTAGCGGGAGGGCGGGAGACCCAGTACTTC. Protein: CATSDHGLAGGRETQYF.

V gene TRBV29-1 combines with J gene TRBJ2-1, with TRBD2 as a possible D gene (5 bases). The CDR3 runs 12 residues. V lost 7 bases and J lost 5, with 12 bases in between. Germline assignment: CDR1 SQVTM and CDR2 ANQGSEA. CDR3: CSGGLGNNEQFF. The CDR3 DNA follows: TGCAGCGGAGGACTGGGGAACAATGAGCAGTTCTTC.

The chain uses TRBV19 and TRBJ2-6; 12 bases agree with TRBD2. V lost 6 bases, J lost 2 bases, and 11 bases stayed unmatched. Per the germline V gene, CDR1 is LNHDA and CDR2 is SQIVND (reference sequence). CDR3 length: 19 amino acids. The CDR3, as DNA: TGTGCCAGTAGCAGACTAGCGGGAGACCTACCCCCTGGGGCCAACGTCCTGACTTTC. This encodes CASSRLAGDLPPGANVLTF.

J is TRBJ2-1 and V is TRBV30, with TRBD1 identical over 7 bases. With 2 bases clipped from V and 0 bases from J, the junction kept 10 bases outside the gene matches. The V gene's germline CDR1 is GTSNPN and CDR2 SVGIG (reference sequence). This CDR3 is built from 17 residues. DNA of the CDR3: TGTGCCTGGAGTAGGGGGCGACAGCGGAGCTCCTACAATGAGCAGTTCTTC. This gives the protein CAWSRGRQRSSYNEQFF.

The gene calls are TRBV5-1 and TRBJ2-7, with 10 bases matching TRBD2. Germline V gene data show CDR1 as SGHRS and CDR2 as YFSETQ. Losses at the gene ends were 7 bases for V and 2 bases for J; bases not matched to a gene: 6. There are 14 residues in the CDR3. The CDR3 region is CASSLAGVTYEQYF. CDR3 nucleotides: TGCGCCAGCTCTCTAGCGGGGGTAACCTACGAGCAGTACTTC. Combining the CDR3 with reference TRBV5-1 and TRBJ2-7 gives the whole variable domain KAGVTQTPRYLIKTRGQQVTLSCSPISGHRSVSWYQQTPGQGLQFLFEYFSETQRNKGNFPGRFSGRQFSNSRSEMNVSTLELGDSALYLCASSLAGVTYEQYFGPGTRLTVT.

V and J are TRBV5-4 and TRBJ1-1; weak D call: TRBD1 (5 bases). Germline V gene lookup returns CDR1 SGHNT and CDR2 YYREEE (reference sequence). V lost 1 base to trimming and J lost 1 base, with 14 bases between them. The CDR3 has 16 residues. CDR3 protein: CASSLIGGMENTEAFF. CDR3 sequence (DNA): TGTGCCAGCAGCTTGATCGGGGGGATGGAGAACACTGAAGCTTTCTTT.

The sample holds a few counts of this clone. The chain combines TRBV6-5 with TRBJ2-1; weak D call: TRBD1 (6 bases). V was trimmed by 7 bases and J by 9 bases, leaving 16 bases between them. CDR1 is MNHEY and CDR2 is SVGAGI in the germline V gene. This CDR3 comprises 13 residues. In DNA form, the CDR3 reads TGTGCCAGCATCGGATCAGGGGCCCGTGAGCAGTTCTTC. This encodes CASIGSGAREQFF.

CDR3 sequence (DNA): TGTGCCAGCAGCTTGGGGACAGGGGGGTTGAACACTGAAGCTTTCTTT. Its translation: CASSLGTGGLNTEAFF. V and J are TRBV5-4 and TRBJ1-1; 10 bases align to TRBD1. The trim removed 0 bases at V and 0 bases at J, leaving 2 bases unmatched. Germline-derived CDR1 and CDR2 are SGHNT and YYREEE (reference sequence). The CDR3 length is 16 residues.

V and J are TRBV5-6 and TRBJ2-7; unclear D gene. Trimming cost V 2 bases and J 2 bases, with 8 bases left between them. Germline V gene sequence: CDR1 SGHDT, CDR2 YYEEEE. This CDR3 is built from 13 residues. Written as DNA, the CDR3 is TGTGCCAGCAGCTTCAGGAACACCTACGAGCAGTACTTC. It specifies CASSFRNTYEQYF.

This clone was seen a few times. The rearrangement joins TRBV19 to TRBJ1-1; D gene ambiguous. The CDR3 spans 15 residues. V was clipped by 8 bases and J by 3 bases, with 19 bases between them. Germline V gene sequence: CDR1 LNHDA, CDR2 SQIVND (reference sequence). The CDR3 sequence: CASLSGRDGDTEAFF. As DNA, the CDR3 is TGTGCCAGTCTTAGCGGGAGGGATGGGGACACTGAAGCTTTCTTT.

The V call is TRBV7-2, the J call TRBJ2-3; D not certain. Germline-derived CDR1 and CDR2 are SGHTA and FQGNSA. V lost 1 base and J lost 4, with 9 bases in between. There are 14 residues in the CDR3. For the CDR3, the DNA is TGTGCCAGCAGCTTAGGAGGTTCCTCAGATACGCAGTATTTT. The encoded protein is CASSLGGSSDTQYF.

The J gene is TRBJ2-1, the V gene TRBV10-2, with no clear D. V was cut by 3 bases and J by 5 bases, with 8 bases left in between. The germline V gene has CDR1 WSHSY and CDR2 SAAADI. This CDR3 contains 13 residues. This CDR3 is CASSDVANNEQFF. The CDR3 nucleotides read TGCGCCAGCAGTGATGTTGCTAACAATGAGCAGTTCTTC.

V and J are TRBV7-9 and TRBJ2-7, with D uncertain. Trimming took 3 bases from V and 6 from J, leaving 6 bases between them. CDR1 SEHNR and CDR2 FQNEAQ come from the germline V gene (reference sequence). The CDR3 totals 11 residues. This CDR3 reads CASSFAAEQYF. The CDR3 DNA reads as TGTGCCAGCAGCTTCGCGGCCGAGCAGTACTTC.

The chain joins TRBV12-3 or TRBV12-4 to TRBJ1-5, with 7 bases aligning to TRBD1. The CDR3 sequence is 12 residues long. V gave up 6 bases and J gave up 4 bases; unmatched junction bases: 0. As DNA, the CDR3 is TGTGCCAGCAGCAGGGGGAATCAGCCCCAGCATTTT. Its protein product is CASSRGNQPQHF.

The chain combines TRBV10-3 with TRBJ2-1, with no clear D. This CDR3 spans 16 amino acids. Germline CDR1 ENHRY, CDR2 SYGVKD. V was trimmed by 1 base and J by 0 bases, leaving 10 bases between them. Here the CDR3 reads CAISEFTLSSYNEQFF. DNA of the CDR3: TGTGCCATCAGTGAGTTTACTCTAAGCTCCTACAATGAGCAGTTCTTC.